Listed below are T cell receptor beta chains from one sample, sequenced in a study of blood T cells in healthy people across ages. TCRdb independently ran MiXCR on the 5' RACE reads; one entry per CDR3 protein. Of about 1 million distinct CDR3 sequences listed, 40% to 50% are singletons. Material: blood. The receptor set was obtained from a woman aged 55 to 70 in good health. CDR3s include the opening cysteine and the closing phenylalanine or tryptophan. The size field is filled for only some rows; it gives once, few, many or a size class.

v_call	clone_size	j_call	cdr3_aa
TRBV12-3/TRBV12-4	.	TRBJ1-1	CASSRRGEAFF
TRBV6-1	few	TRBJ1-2	CASSVGVGGYTF
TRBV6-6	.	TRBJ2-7	CASSQRRTTSSYEQYF
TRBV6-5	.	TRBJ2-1	CASSYSRTPYNEQFF
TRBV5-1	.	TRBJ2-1	CASSPGQDNEQFF
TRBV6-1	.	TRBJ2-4	CASSELGTSGRGEQYF
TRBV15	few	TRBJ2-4	CATTPGGIGKNIQYF
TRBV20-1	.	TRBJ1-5	CSAHTGTTQPQHF
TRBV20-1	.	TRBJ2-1	CSAPLGTGSPYNEQFF
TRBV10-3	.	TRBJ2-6	CAIGGLGPRANVLTF
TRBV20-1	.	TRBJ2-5	CSAEGDQETQYF
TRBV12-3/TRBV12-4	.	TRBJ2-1	CASSPIAGATLGNEQFF
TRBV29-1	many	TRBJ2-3	CSVNPGTGSDTQYF
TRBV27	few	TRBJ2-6	CASSLRFRIASGANVLTF
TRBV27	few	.	CASKELAGVHSEQYF
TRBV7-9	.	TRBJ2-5	CASSSPGHLEGPQETQYF
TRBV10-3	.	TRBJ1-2	CAISEGTDYGYTF
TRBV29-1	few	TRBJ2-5	CSVLGTGGSRETQYF
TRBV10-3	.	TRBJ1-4	CAISDPGEVNEKLFF
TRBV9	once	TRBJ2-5	CASSASQGAKTQYF
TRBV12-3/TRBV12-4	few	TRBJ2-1	CASSLLGQVNNEQFF
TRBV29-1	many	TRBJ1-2	CSAPRQFGGYTF
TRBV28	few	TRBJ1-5	CASSLLTGGQPQHF